This T cell receptor beta chain comes out of a study of cytomegalovirus exposure and HLA in healthy donors. Produced via immunoSEQ multiplex PCR; TCRdb's table is partial and in-frame only. This repertoire shows about 160,000 clones, about nine tenths found once; its top ten account for roughly 4.2%. On this clone itself: Its specificity is unknown.

Study results and caveats: CMV antigen specificity was confirmed in vitro for three CMV-associated chains. The study labeled approximately 150 TCR beta chains cytomegalovirus-associated.

Germline CDR1 and CDR2: MDHEN and SYDVKM. CDR3 length: 14 residues. V lost 10 bases to trimming and J lost 2 bases; unmatched junction nucleotides: 9. This TCR came from a man aged 18 to 35 in good health and CMV-seropositive. The sequencing input was PBMCs. The chain couples TRBV28 to TRBJ1-2, with 8 positions matching TRBD1. CDR3 sequence reads: CAIKTGEGNYGYTF. In DNA form, the CDR3 reads TGTGCCATCAAGACAGGGGAGGGCAACTATGGCTACACCTTC.